A selection of T cell receptor beta chains follows, all from one sample in a study of cytomegalovirus exposure and HLA in healthy donors. Using immunoSEQ multiplex PCR, the repertoire was profiled, and TCRdb retains in-frame clones only, with some absent. Among around 160,000 clones listed, 70% to 80% were seen once. Sample: PBMCs. Every receptor here comes from a man aged 35-49 years in good health and CMV-seropositive. Both conserved end residues are part of each CDR3. A D gene is named only where the DNA matches it firmly. Clone size appears in some rows only: once, few, many, or a class for an expanded clone.

size,J,V,D,CDR3,DNA
.,TRBJ2-3,TRBV29-1,TRBD2,CSVATSGKTDTQYF,TGCAGCGTTGCAACTAGCGGGAAGACAGATACGCAGTATTTT
.,TRBJ1-2,TRBV7-9,.,CASSYGRTGDTF,TGTGCCAGCAGTTACGGACGGACTGGGGACACCTTC
.,TRBJ2-7,TRBV13,TRBD1,CASSWTGGWGGSIMYEQYF,TGTGCCAGCAGCTGGACAGGGGGCTGGGGTGGTAGTATAATGTACGAGCAGTACTTC
few,TRBJ2-3,TRBV2,.,CASSEPPGAQYF,TGTGCCAGCAGTGAACCTCCGGGGGCGCAGTATTTT
once,TRBJ1-4,TRBV5-5,TRBD1,CASSLLGQGNEKLFF,TGTGCCAGCAGCTTGTTGGGACAGGGGAATGAAAAACTGTTTTTT
.,TRBJ2-7,TRBV6-6,.,CASSYSSKEQYF,TGTGCCAGCAGTTATTCTAGTAAGGAGCAGTACTTC
few,TRBJ2-3,TRBV6-5,.,CASSYSHGGVDTQYF,TGTGCCAGCAGTTACTCGCATGGAGGTGTTGATACGCAGTATTTT
few,TRBJ2-5,TRBV7-9,.,CASSLAGGETQYF,TGTGCCAGCAGCTTAGCGGGGGGAGAGACCCAGTACTTC
once,TRBJ1-6,TRBV5-1,.,CASSEPSDSPLHF,TGCGCCAGCAGTGAGCCAAGCGATTCACCCCTCCACTTT
.,TRBJ2-5,TRBV6-1,.,CASSQPLGRQETQYF,TGTGCCAGCAGTCAACCACTAGGCCGGCAAGAGACCCAGTACTTC
.,TRBJ1-4,TRBV6-5,.,CASRKPGGEKLFF,TGTGCCAGCAGGAAGCCCGGGGGTGAAAAACTGTTTTTT
.,TRBJ2-3,TRBV7-9,TRBD2,CASHRLAGALPNDTQYF,TGTGCCAGCCACAGGTTGGCGGGAGCCCTCCCCAACGATACGCAGTATTTT
.,TRBJ2-2,TRBV7-3,TRBD2,CASSFGTTTGELFF,TGTGCCAGCAGCTTCGGGACTACCACCGGGGAGCTGTTTTTT
.,TRBJ1-5,TRBV5-8,.,CASSSQGGQPQHF,TGTGCCAGCAGCTCCCAAGGGGGTCAGCCCCAGCATTTT
.,TRBJ1-1,TRBV9,TRBD1,CASSGWTGGNTEAFF,TGTGCCAGCAGCGGTTGGACAGGAGGGAACACTGAAGCTTTCTTT